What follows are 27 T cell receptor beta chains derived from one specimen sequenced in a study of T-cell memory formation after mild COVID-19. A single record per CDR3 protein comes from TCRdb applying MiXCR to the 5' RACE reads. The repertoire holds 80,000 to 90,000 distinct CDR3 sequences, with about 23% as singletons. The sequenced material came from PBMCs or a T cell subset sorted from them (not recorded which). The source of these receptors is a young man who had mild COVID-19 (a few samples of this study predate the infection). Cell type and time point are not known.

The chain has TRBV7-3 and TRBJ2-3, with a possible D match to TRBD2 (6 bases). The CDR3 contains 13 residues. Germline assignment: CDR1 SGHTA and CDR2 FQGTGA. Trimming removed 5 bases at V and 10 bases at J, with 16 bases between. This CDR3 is CASSKGTRNAQYF. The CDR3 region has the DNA TGTGCCAGCAGCAAGGGGACTCGGAACGCGCAGTATTTT.

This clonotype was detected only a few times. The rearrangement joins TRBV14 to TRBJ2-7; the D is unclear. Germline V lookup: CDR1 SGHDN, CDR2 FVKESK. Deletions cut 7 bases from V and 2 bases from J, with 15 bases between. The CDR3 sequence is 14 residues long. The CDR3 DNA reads TGTGCCAGCACCACCAGTACTAACCCCTACGAGCAGTACTTC. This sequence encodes CASTTSTNPYEQYF.

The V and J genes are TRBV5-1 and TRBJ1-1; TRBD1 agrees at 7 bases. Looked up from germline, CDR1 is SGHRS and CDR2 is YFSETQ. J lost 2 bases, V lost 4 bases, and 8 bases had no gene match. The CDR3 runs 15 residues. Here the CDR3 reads CASSEGTATNTEAFF. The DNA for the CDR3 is TGCGCCAGCAGCGAAGGGACAGCTACCAACACTGAAGCTTTCTTT.

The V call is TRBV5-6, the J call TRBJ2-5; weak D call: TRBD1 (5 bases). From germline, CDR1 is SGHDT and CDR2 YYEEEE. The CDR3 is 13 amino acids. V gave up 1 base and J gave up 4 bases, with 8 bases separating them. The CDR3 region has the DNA TGTGCCAGCAGCTTGTGGGGCGGAGAGACCCAGTACTTC. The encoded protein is CASSLWGGETQYF.

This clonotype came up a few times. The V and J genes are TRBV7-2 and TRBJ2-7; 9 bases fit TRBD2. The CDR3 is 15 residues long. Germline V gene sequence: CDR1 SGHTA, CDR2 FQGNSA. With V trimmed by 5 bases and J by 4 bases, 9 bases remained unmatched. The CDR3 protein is CASSPGGGAMYEQYF. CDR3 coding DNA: TGTGCCAGCAGCCCCGGCGGGGGGGCCATGTACGAGCAGTACTTC.

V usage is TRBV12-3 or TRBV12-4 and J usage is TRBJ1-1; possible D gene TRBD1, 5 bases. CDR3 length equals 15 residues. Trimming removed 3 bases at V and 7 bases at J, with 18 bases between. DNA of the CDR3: TGTGCCAGCAGTTTGACTGGCGGCTGGGGGGATGAAGCTTTCTTT. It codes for CASSLTGGWGDEAFF.

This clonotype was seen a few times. The DNA for the CDR3 is TGCAGTGCTAGAGATCTGGGGGCTCCTCATAACTATGGCTACACCTTC. It translates to CSARDLGAPHNYGYTF. The J gene is TRBJ1-2, the V gene TRBV20-1; D perhaps matches TRBD1 (6 bases). The CDR3 loop spans 16 amino acids. CDR1 is DFQATT, CDR2 SNEGSKA, per germline (reference sequence). V lost 0 bases and J 1 base, leaving 15 bases between the germline ends.

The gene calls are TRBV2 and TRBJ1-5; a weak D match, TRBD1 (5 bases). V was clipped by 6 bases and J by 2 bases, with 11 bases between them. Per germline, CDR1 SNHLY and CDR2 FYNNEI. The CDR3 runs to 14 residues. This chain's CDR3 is CASRQGYGNQPQHF. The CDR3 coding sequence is TGTGCCAGCAGGCAGGGTTATGGCAATCAGCCCCAGCATTTT. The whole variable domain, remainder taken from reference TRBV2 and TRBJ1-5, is EPEVTQTPSHQVTQMGQEVILRCVPISNHLYFYWYRQILGQKVEFLVSFYNNEISEKSEIFDDQFSVERPDGSNFTLKIRSTKLEDSAMYFCASRQGYGNQPQHFGDGTRLSIL.

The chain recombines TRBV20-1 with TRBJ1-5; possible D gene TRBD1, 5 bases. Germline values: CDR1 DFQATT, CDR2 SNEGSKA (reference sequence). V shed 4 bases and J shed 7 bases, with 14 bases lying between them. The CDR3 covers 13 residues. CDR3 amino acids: CSATVSEGQPQHF. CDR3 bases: TGCAGTGCTACCGTCTCAGAGGGGCAGCCCCAGCATTTT.

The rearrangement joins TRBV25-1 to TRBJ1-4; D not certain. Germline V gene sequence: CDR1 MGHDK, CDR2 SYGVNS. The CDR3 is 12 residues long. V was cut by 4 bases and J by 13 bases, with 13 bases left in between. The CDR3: CASSAGSEGLFF. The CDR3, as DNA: TGTGCCAGCAGTGCGGGGAGCGAGGGACTGTTTTTT.

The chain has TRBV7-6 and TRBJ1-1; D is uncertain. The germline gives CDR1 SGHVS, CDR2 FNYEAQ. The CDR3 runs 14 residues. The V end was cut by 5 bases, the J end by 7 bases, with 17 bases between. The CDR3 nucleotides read TGTGCCAGCAGCCCCCGCGGGAGGTCCCATGAAGCTTTCTTT. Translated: CASSPRGRSHEAFF.

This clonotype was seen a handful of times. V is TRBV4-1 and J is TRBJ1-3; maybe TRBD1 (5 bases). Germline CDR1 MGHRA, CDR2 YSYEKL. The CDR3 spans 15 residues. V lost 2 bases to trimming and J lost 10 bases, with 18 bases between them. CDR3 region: CASSQPRALPETIYF. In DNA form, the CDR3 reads TGCGCCAGCAGCCAACCCAGGGCACTTCCAGAGACCATATATTTT.

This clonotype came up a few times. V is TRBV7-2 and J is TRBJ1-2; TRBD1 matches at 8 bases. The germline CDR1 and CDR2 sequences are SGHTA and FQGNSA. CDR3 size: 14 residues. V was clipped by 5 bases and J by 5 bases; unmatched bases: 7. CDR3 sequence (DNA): TGTGCCAGCAGCGACGGGACAGGACTTTATGGCTACACCTTC. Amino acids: CASSDGTGLYGYTF.

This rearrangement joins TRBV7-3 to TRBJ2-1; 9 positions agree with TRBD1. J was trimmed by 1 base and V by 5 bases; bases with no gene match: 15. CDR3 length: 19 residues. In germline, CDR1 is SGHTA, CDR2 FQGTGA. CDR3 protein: CASSTGTGRGYKSYNEQFF. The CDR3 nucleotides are TGTGCCAGCAGCACAGGGACAGGGAGGGGTTACAAATCCTACAATGAGCAGTTCTTC.

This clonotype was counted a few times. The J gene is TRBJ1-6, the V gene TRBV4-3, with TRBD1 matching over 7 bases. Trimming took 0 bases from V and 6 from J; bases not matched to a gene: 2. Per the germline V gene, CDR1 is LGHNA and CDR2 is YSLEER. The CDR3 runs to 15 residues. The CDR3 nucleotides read TGCGCCAGCAGCCAAGACACAGGGGCTAATTCACCCCTCCACTTT. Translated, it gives CASSQDTGANSPLHF.

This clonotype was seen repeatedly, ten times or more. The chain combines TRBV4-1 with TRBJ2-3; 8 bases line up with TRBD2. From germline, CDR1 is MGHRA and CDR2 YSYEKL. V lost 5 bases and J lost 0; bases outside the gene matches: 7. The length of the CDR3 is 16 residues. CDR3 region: CASSARGGPSTDTQYF. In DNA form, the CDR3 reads TGCGCCAGCAGCGCTCGCGGGGGGCCGAGCACAGATACGCAGTATTTT.

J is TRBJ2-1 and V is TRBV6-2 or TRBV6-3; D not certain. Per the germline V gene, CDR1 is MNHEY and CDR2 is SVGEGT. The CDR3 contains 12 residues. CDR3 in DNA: TGTGCTTCCGGACGGGCCTACAATGAGCAGTTCTTC. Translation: CASGRAYNEQFF.

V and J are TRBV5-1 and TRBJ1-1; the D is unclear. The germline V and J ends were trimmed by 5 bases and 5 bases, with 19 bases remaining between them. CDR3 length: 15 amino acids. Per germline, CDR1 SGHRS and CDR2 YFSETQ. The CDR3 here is CASRPIGRSQTEAFF. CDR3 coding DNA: TGCGCCAGCAGACCCATAGGGAGGAGTCAAACTGAAGCTTTCTTT.

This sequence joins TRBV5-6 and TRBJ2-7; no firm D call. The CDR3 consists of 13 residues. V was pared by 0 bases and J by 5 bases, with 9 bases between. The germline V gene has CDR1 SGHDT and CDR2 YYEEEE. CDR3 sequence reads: CASSLGPGNEQYF. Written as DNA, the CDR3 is TGTGCCAGCAGCTTGGGGCCGGGTAACGAGCAGTACTTC.

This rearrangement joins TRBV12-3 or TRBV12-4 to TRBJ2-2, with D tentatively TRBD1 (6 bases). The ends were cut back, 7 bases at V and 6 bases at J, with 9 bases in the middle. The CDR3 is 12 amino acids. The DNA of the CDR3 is TGTGCCAGCAACTACAGGGCCGGGGAGCTGTTTTTT. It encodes CASNYRAGELFF.

DNA of the CDR3: TGTGCCAGCAGCCAAGATGGGGGCGCGACCCAGTACTTC. Its protein is CASSQDGGATQYF. The chain joins TRBV7-2 to TRBJ2-5; D may be TRBD1 (6 bases). CDR1 SGHTA and CDR2 FQGNSA come from the germline V gene. This CDR3 is 13 amino acids long. V was trimmed by 5 bases and J by 7 bases, leaving 14 bases between them. Full variable domain (outside the CDR3, taken from reference TRBV7-2 and TRBJ2-5): GAGVSQSPSNKVTEKGKDVELRCDPISGHTALYWYRQSLGQGLEFLIYFQGNSAPDKSGLPSDRFSAERTGGSVSTLTIQRTQQEDSAVYLCASSQDGGATQYFGPGTRLLVL.

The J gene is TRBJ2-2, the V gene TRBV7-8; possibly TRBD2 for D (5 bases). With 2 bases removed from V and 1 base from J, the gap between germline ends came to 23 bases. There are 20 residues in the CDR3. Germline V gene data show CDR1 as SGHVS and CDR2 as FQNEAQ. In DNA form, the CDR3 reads TGTGCCAGCAGCTTATCTCCGTCGAACGATTTTGCGGGGAACACCGGGGAGCTGTTTTTT. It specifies CASSLSPSNDFAGNTGELFF.

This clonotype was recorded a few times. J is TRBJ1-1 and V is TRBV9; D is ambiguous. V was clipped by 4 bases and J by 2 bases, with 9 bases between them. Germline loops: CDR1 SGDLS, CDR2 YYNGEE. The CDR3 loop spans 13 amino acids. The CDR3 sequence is CASSFEVNTEAFF. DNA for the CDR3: TGTGCCAGCAGCTTCGAAGTAAACACTGAAGCTTTCTTT.

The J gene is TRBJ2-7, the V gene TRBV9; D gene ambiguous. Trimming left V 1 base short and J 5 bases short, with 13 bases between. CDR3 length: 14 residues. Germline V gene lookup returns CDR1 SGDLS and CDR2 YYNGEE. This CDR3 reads CASSVSGTPNEQYF. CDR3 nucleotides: TGTGCCAGCAGCGTATCAGGTACCCCAAACGAGCAGTACTTC. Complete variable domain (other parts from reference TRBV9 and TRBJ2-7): DSGVTQTPKHLITATGQRVTLRCSPRSGDLSVYWYQQSLDQGLQFLIQYYNGEERAKGNILERFSAQQFPDLHSELNLSSLELGDSALYFCASSVSGTPNEQYFGPGTRLTVT.

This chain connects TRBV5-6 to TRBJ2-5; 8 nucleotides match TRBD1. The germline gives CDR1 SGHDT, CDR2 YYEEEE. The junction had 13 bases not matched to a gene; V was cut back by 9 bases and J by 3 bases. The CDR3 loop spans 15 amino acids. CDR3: CATLSQGAAEETQYF. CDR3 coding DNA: TGTGCCACCCTGTCCCAGGGGGCGGCTGAAGAGACCCAGTACTTC.

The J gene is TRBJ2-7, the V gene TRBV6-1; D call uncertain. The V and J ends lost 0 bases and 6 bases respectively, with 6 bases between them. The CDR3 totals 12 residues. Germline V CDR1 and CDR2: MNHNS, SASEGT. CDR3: CASSEAKSEQYF. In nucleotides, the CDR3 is TGTGCCAGCAGTGAAGCCAAGAGCGAGCAGTACTTC.

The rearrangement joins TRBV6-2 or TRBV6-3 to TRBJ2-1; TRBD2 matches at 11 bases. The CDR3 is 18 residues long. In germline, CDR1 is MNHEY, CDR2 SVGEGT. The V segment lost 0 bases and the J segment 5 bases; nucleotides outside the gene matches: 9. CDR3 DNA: TGTGCCAGCAGTTACTCGCCTAGCGGGGGGCCGAAGAACAATGAGCAGTTCTTC. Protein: CASSYSPSGGPKNNEQFF.